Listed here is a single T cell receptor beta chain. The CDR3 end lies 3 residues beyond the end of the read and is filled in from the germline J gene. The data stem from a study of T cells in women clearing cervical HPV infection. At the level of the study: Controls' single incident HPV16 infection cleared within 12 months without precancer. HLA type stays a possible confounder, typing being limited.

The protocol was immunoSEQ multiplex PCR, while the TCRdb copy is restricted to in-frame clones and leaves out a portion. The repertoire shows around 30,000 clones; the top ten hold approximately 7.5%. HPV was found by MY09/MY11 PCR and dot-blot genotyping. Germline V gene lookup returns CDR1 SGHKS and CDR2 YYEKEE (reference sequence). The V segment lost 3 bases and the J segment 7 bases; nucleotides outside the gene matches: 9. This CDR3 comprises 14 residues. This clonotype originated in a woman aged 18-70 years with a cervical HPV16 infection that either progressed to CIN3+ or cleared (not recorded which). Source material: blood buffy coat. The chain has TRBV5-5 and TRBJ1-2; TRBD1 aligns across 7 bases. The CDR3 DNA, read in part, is TGTGCCAGCAGCTGGTCTGGGACAGATGGTGGC. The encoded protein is CASSWSGTDGG. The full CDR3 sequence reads CASSWSGTDGGYTF.